These T cell receptor beta chains were read from a single sample in a study of shared clonotypes between healthy human individuals. The protocol was immunoSEQ multiplex PCR, while the TCRdb copy is restricted to in-frame clones and leaves out a portion. In the table there are 950,000 to 1,100,000 clones, roughly 80% of which are singletons. The material sequenced was memory CD4+ T cells sorted from blood. The source of these receptors is a man between 18 and 35 years old in good health. Each CDR3 is given without its conserved first and last residue. The order of the fields is D gene, V gene, CDR3 protein. The D gene is left open where the match is weak.

- | TRBV10-3 | AISYDRNTEAF
- | TRBV4-1 | ASQPREGRDFYGYT
TRBD2 | TRBV7-2 | ASSLRGGRVDYEQY
- | TRBV11-2 | ASSLEKGMGYT
- | TRBV30 | AWSVPSGYYYEQY
TRBD2 | TRBV11-2 | ASSPGTSVNEQF
TRBD1 | TRBV6-5 | AACRQTGPNTEAF
- | TRBV25-1 | ASSEAGLGGYYGYT
TRBD1 | TRBV30 | AWSPQGAGEKLF
TRBD1 | TRBV11-2 | ASSSTGFGETQY
TRBD2 | TRBV7-2 | ASSLSGGGSYEQY
- | TRBV5-1 | ASSLGSSGTDTQY
TRBD1 | TRBV10-3 | ATGDREAQPQH
- | TRBV18 | ASSPSDSRAIY
- | TRBV28 | ASSNNQPQH
- | TRBV5-1 | ASSLVAGTFYEQY
- | TRBV5-6 | ASRIAIANTGELF
TRBD2 | TRBV14 | ASSQTSGYNEQF
TRBD2 | TRBV7-6 | ASSRLPLAASGANVLT
- | TRBV7-2 | ASSASPRAEQY
TRBD1 | TRBV2 | ASKQGAVANYGYT
- | TRBV30 | AWSVGRNDQPQH
TRBD1 | TRBV28 | ASSLRGPNYGYT
- | TRBV7-9 | ASSPWGGNTIY
- | TRBV5-1 | ASSSADTDTQY
- | TRBV27 | ASSLPSYEQY
- | TRBV14 | ASSPGLQSYGYT
TRBD1 | TRBV10-2 | ASSLDRSTDTQY
- | TRBV9 | ASSVVDGGSSTDTQY
- | TRBV6-1 | ASSGGRYYGYT
- | TRBV11-1 | ASSWVNTEAF
TRBD1 | TRBV14 | ARPGTASSLAY
- | TRBV18 | ASSPGRIYAEGYT
- | TRBV15 | ATRRAVSYNEQF
TRBD1 | TRBV30 | AWRGQAGLVSTDTQY
- | TRBV15 | ATSTRTAGLKGDTQY
TRBD2 | TRBV7-9 | ASSSAGAFFGETQY
- | TRBV5-1 | ASSLVPGGSHPTQY
TRBD1 | TRBV7-2 | ASSLGQGGPQETQY
- | TRBV5-4 | ASSLFSRSSYNEQF
- | TRBV10-3 | AISESSGSTDTQY
- | TRBV6-5 | ASRSSQKNIQY
- | TRBV7-2 | ASSLNRDNEQF
- | TRBV4-2 | ASSQAGESYNEQF
- | TRBV15 | ATSRVDYRETQY
- | TRBV4-3 | ASSQDAFYGYT
TRBD2 | TRBV19 | ASSLTSGATDTQY
- | TRBV28 | ASSPGENSNQPQH
TRBD2 | TRBV9 | ASSMRGAGTDTQY
- | TRBV5-1 | ASSTYEGTDTQY
- | TRBV11-2 | ASSPWTASSYEQY
- | TRBV12-2 | ASRFTGAVSTEAF
- | TRBV30 | AWSGQLNTEAF
- | TRBV28 | ASSSPGSKYNEQF
- | TRBV10-1 | ASSVSSNPTDTQY
TRBD1 | TRBV6-5 | ASRFDRDTYEQY